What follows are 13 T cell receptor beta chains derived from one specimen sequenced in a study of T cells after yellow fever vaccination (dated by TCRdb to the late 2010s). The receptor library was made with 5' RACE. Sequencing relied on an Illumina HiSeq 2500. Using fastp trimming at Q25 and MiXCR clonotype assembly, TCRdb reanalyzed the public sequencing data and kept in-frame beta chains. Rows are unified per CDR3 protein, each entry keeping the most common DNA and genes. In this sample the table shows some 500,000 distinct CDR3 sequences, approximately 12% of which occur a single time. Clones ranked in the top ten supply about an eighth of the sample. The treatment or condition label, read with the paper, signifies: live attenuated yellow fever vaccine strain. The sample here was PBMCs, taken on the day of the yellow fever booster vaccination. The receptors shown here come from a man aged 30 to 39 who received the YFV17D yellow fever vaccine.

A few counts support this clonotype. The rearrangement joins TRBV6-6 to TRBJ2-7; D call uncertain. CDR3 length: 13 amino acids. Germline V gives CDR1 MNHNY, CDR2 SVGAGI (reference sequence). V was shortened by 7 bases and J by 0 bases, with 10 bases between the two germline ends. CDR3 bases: TGTGCCAGCACTAGGGCTTTCTCCTACGAGCAGTACTTC. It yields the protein CASTRAFSYEQYF.

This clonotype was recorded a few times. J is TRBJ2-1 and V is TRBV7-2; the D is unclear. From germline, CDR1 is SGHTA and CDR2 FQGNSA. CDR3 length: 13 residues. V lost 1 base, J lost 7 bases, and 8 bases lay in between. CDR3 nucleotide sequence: TGTGCCAGCAGCTTAGTTGGGGTTAATGAGCAGTTCTTC. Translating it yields CASSLVGVNEQFF.

In DNA, the CDR3 is TGTGCCACCAGTGATCACATCGCTGCCGGGGGAGATACGCAGTATTTT. Protein product: CATSDHIAAGGDTQYF. The chain uses TRBV24-1 and TRBJ2-3, with D perhaps matching TRBD2 (6 bases). V was shortened by 3 bases and J by 5 bases, with 17 bases between the two germline ends. The CDR3 has 16 residues. The germline V gene has CDR1 KGHDR and CDR2 SFDVKD.

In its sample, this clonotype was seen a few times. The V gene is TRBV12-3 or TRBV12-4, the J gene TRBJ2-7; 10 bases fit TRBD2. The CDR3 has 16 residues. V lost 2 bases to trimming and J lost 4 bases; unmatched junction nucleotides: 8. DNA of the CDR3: TGTGCCAGCAGTTTACCCCTAACTAGCGGGAAATACGAGCAGTACTTC. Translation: CASSLPLTSGKYEQYF.

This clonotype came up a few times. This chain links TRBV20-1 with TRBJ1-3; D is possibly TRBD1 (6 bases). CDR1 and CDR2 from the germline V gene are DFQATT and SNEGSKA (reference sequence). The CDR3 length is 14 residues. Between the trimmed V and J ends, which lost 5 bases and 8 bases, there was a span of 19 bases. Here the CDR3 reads CSARSQGLWDTIYF. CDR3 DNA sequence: TGCAGTGCTCGGAGCCAGGGGCTTTGGGACACCATATATTTT.

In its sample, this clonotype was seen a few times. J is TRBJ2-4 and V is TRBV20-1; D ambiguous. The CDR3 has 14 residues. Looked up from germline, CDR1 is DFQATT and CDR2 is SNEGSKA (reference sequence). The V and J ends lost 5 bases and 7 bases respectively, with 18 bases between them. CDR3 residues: CSAQFLGPENIQYF. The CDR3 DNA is TGCAGTGCTCAGTTTTTAGGGCCGGAGAACATTCAGTACTTC.

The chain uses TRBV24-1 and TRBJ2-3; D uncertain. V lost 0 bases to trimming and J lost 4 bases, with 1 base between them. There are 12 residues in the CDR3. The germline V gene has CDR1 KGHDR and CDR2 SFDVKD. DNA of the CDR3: TGTGCCACCAGTGATTTGCCAGATACGCAGTATTTT. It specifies CATSDLPDTQYF.

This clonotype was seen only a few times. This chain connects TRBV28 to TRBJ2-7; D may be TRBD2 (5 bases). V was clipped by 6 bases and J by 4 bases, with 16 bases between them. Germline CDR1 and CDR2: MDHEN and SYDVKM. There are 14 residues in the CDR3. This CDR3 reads CASSPLSGYYEQYF. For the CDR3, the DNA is TGTGCCAGCAGCCCCCTGAGCGGTTATTACGAGCAGTACTTC.

The CDR3 DNA follows: TGCAGTGCTAGAGATATTGGGGGCTACGAGCAGTACTTC. This codes for CSARDIGGYEQYF. This chain connects TRBV20-1 to TRBJ2-7; D possibly uses TRBD1 or TRBD2 (5 bases each). The V gene's germline CDR1 is DFQATT and CDR2 SNEGSKA (reference sequence). CDR3 size: 13 residues. With 0 bases removed from V and 3 bases from J, the gap between germline ends came to 9 bases.

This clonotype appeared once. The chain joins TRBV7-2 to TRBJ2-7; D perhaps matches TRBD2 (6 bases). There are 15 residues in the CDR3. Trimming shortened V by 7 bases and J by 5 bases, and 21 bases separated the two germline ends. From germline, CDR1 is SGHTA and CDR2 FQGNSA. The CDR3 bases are TGTGCCAGCAAAATCGGAGGGAGATTCGACAACGAGCAGTACTTC. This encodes CASKIGGRFDNEQYF.

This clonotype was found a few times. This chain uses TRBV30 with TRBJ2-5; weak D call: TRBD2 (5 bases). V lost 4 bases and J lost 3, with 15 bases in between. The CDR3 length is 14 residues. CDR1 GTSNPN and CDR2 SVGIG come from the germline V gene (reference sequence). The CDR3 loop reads CAWIFPSLKETQYF. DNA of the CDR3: TGTGCCTGGATCTTCCCTAGCCTTAAAGAGACCCAGTACTTC. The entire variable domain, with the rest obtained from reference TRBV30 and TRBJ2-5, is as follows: SQTIHQWPATLVQPVGSPLSLECTVEGTSNPNLYWYRQAAGRGLQLLFYSVGIGQISSEVPQNLSASRPQDRQFILSSKKLLLSDSGFYLCAWIFPSLKETQYFGPGTRLLVL.

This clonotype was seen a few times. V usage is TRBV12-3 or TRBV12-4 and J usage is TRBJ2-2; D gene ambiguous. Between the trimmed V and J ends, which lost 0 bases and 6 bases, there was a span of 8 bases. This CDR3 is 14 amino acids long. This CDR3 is CASSLAPGPGELFF. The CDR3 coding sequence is TGTGCCAGCAGTTTAGCGCCAGGACCCGGGGAGCTGTTTTTT.

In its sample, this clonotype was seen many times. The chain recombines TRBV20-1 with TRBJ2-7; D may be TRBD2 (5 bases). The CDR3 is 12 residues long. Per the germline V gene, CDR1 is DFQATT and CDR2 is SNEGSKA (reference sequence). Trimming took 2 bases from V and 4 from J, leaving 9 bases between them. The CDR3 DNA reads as TGCAGTGCTAGACCGGGCGGGTACGAGCAGTACTTC. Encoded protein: CSARPGGYEQYF.